Following are 5 T cell receptor beta chains from one sample sequenced in a study of OX40 agonist ivuxolimab in advanced cancers. TCRdb's copy holds only in-frame clones and misses some; the assay was immunoSEQ multiplex PCR. The sample shows under 80,000 clones, about 93% of them seen only once. Sample: CD4+ or CD8+ T cells sorted from blood, taken in a trial of the OX40 agonist ivuxolimab. The receptors come from an adult with an advanced solid tumor such as melanoma, head and neck, liver or kidney cancer.

The rearrangement uses TRBV19 and TRBJ1-5; a weak D match, TRBD1 (5 bases). With 7 bases removed from V and 6 bases from J, the gap between germline ends came to 19 bases. The CDR3 spans 15 residues. Germline V lookup: CDR1 LNHDA, CDR2 SQIVND (reference sequence). CDR3 in DNA: TGTGCCAGTACCCCAGGAGTGTGGGGGGGTCAGCCCCAGCATTTT. Translated: CASTPGVWGGQPQHF.

The rearrangement uses TRBV5-8 and TRBJ2-5; weak D call: TRBD1 (7 bases). V shed 1 base and J shed 5 bases, with 15 bases lying between them. CDR1 and CDR2 (germline): SGHTS, YDEGEE. The CDR3 runs to 15 residues. CDR3 sequence reads: CASSLSGGIWETQYF. The CDR3 coding sequence is TGTGCCAGCAGCTTGTCAGGGGGGATCTGGGAGACCCAGTACTTC. The entire variable domain, with the rest obtained from reference TRBV5-8 and TRBJ2-5, is as follows: EAGVTQSPTHLIKTRGQQATLRCSPISGHTSVYWYQQALGLGLQFLLWYDEGEERNRGNFPPRFSGRQFPNYSSELNVNALELEDSALYLCASSLSGGIWETQYFGPGTRLLVL.

This chain connects TRBV5-3 to TRBJ2-5; the match to TRBD1 covers 9 bases. TRBV5-3 is sorted into the ORF group, with uncertain function. The length of the CDR3 is 18 residues. The junction had 10 bases not matched to a gene; V was cut back by 0 bases and J by 1 base. DNA of the CDR3: TGTGCCAGAAGCTTGGCGGGGGACAGGGAACTTCCCCAAGAGACCCAGTACTTC. Translated, it gives CARSLAGDRELPQETQYF.

The chain uses TRBV7-6 and TRBJ1-4; 7 bases fit TRBD1. Trimming removed 5 bases from V and 8 bases from J; junction bases left unmatched: 14. The length of the CDR3 is 16 residues. CDR1 is SGHVS and CDR2 is FNYEAQ in the germline V gene. CDR3 region: CASSPTLDREREKLFF. The DNA for the CDR3 is TGTGCCAGCAGCCCGACTCTAGACAGGGAAAGAGAAAAACTGTTTTTT.

The chain combines TRBV5-1 with TRBJ2-1, with 7 bases aligning to TRBD2. After removal of 0 bases from V and 6 bases from J, the junction contained 6 bases not matched to a gene. Germline loops: CDR1 SGHRS, CDR2 YFSETQ. CDR3 size: 15 residues. For the CDR3, the DNA is TGCGCCAGCAGCTTGGTGGCGGGAGTAGGCAATGAGCAGTTCTTC. Translation gives CASSLVAGVGNEQFF.